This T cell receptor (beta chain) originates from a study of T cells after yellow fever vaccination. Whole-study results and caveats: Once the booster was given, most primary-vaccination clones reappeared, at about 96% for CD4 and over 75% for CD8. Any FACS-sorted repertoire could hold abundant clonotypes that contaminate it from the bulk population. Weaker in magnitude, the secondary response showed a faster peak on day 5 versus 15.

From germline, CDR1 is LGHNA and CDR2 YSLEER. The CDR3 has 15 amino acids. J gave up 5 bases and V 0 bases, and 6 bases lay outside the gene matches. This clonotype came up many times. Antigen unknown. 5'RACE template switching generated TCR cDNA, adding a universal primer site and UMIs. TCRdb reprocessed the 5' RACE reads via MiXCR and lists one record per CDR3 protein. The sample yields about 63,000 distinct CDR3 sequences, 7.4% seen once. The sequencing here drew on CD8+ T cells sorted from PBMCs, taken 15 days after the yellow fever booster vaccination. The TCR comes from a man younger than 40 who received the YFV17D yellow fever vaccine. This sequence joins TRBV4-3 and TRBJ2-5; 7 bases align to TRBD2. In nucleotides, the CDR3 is TGCGCCAGCAGCCAAGAGTGGACTAGGATTGAGACCCAGTACTTC. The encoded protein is CASSQEWTRIETQYF.